A single sample gave rise to the 2 T cell receptor beta chains below, sequenced in a study of shared clonotypes between healthy human individuals (dated by TCRdb to 2018 to 2020). The library was produced with the immunoSEQ multiplex PCR assay. This is the immuneACCESS table as TCRdb keeps it, with only in-frame sequences that have V and J called. A part of the clones is gone; compared with another copy, unresolved V genes explain less than half, and the rest is unexplained. This sample gives over 1.5 million clones in total; around 98% of them show up just once. The biggest ten clones account for less than 0.55% of the sample. The sequencing input was naive CD4+ T cells sorted from blood. This sample's cell subset or site label indicates: CD45RA+ positively selected. These receptors originate from a man aged 25-45 years in good health.

CDR3 region: CASSDSIPWGGTEAFF. The CDR3 DNA reads TGTGCCAGCAGTGACTCTATTCCGTGGGGTGGCACTGAAGCTTTCTTT. The V call is TRBV6-4, the J call TRBJ1-1; D remains ambiguous. This CDR3 spans 16 amino acids. Germline CDR1 is MRHNA and CDR2 is SNTAGT. V lost 0 bases and J 4 bases, leaving 15 bases between the germline ends.

The chain recombines TRBV6-4 with TRBJ2-3; D is perhaps TRBD1 or TRBD2 (7 bases each). This CDR3 is 16 amino acids long. V lost 7 bases and J 0 bases, leaving 17 bases between the germline ends. Per germline, CDR1 MRHNA and CDR2 SNTAGT. CDR3 residues: CASKKQGTTSTDTQYF. The CDR3 DNA sequence: TGTGCCAGCAAAAAACAGGGGACTACTAGCACAGATACGCAGTATTTT.